The next 2 T cell receptor beta chains were all read from a single sample in a study of T cells in localized non-small cell lung cancer. Method: immunoSEQ multiplex PCR; TCRdb's copy keeps in-frame clones and lacks some. The sample yields more than 2,000 clones, more than 25% seen once. The source material was lung tumor tissue, sampled before any cancer treatment. The source is a male donor aged 60 or older with stage I lung adenocarcinoma.

V is TRBV5-1 and J is TRBJ2-3; 7 nucleotides align to TRBD1. V lost 2 bases, J lost 2 bases, and 8 bases stayed unmatched. Germline V CDR1 and CDR2: SGHRS, YFSETQ. The CDR3 consists of 16 residues. CDR3 sequence (DNA): TGCGCCAGCAGCTTCAAAACCGGGACAGCCACAGATACGCAGTATTTT. Amino acid sequence: CASSFKTGTATDTQYF.

This chain joins TRBV5-1 and TRBJ1-2; D is perhaps TRBD1 (5 bases). The CDR3 is made up of 15 amino acids. V shed 4 bases and J shed 4 bases, with 17 bases lying between them. Germline CDR1 reads SGHRS; CDR2 reads YFSETQ. CDR3 in amino acids: CASSPTGRVGYGYTF. CDR3 bases: TGCGCCAGCAGCCCCACGGGGCGCGTTGGCTATGGCTACACCTTC.